This TCR beta chain was retrieved from a study of control samples from healthy donors and cancer patients. Per germline, CDR1 MNHEY and CDR2 SMNVEV (reference sequence). CDR3 length: 16 residues. V trimming: 6 bases; J trimming: 4 bases; junction bases outside the gene matches: 7. The table came from immunoSEQ multiplex PCR; TCRdb's copy has only in-frame clones and leaves some out. The sample carries about 160,000 clones, 96% recorded once. Sequencing input: blood. This sequence joins TRBV27 and TRBJ1-6, with TRBD1 matching 9 bases. The origin of this receptor is a woman in her thirties in good health. This CDR3 is CASSSRDREYNSPLHF. The CDR3, as DNA: TGTGCCAGCAGCTCACGGGACAGGGAGTATAATTCACCCCTCCACTTT.